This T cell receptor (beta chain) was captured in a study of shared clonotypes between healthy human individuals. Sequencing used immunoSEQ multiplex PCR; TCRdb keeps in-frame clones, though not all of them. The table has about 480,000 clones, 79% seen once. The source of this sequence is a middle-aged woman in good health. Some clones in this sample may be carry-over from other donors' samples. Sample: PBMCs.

The CDR3 nucleotides read TGTGCTAGTGGTACCTCACCGAACGGTAATTCACCCCTCCACTTT. This encodes CASGTSPNGNSPLHF. The V gene is TRBV12-5, the J gene TRBJ1-6; no definite D call. CDR1 and CDR2 (germline): LGHNT, FRNRAP. The CDR3 length is 15 residues. Trimming took 5 bases from V and 6 from J, leaving 14 bases between them. The full variable domain, its missing parts supplied by reference TRBV12-5 and TRBJ1-6, is DARVTQTPRHKVTEMGQEVTMRCQPILGHNTVFWYRQTMMQGLELLAYFRNRAPLDDSGMPKDRFSAEMPDATLATLKIQPSEPRDSAVYFCASGTSPNGNSPLHFGNGTRLTVT.